This T cell receptor (beta chain) stems from a study of spatial heterogeneity in lung cancer. Time point of the sample: blood at routine non-recurrence follow-up after resection. The sequenced material consisted of unsorted whole RNA from tumor, nontumor lung or frozen PBMC. This clonotype appeared many times. Every individual TCR cDNA molecule carried its own unique molecular identifier, which allowed correction of PCR and sequencing errors. TCRdb used MiXCR to reprocess the 5' RACE reads, holding one entry per CDR3 protein. The repertoire holds about 120,000 distinct CDR3 sequences, with 10% to 15% as singletons. This TCR came from a male donor with early-stage non-small cell lung cancer. The sequenced sample was PBMCs, obtained at follow-up.

The CDR3 sequence is CASSTRDIQETQYF. CDR3 nucleotides: TGTGCCAGCAGCACCCGGGACATCCAAGAGACCCAGTACTTC. The chain has TRBV11-2 and TRBJ2-5, with TRBD1 as a possible D gene (6 bases). Germline values: CDR1 SGHAT, CDR2 FQNNGV. The CDR3 consists of 14 residues. Trimming took off 5 bases at V and 1 base at J, with 11 bases between the two ends.